These 20 T cell receptor beta chains share one sample of origin, sequenced in a study of T cells in Graves' hyperthyroidism and ophthalmopathy. RNA transcripts were the template for amplifying TCR beta CDR3 regions. The study used the HTBI primer set for a first-round RT-PCR of the TCR CDR3. MiXCR, run by TCRdb on the multiplex PCR reads, gives a single entry per CDR3 protein. The sample consists of hundreds of thousands of distinct CDR3 sequences, roughly 37% of them appearing once. Material: blood. The receptors were sampled from a man aged 18 to 30 with Graves' hyperthyroidism.

This clonotype was recorded at least ten times. J is TRBJ1-6 and V is TRBV20-1; 8 bases agree with TRBD1. CDR3 size: 13 residues. Germline CDR1 reads DFQATT; CDR2 reads SNEGSKA (reference sequence). J was trimmed by 9 bases and V by 5 bases; bases with no gene match: 6. Written as DNA, the CDR3 is TGCAGTGCTCGACCGACAGGGGTTTCACCCCTCCACTTT. Its protein is CSARPTGVSPLHF.

This clonotype was seen a few times. This sequence joins TRBV5-1 and TRBJ2-2; no clear D gene. Germline assignment: CDR1 SGHRS and CDR2 YFSETQ. Trimming stripped 7 bases from V and 7 bases from J, with 8 bases between. The CDR3 has 11 amino acids. In DNA form, the CDR3 reads TGCGCCAGCGGGTTGAACGGGGAGCTGTTTTTT. Protein product: CASGLNGELFF.

At least ten counts were recorded for this clonotype. This chain joins TRBV5-1 and TRBJ1-1, with D maybe TRBD1 (5 bases). Trimming pared 0 bases from V and 6 bases from J, leaving 9 bases between. The CDR3 extends over 13 amino acids. Germline V gene lookup returns CDR1 SGHRS and CDR2 YFSETQ. CDR3 sequence: CASSLAGRAEAFF. CDR3 nucleotide sequence: TGCGCCAGCAGCTTGGCAGGGAGGGCTGAAGCTTTCTTT. The complete variable domain, with remaining parts taken from reference TRBV5-1 and TRBJ1-1, reads KAGVTQTPRYLIKTRGQQVTLSCSPISGHRSVSWYQQTPGQGLQFLFEYFSETQRNKGNFPGRFSGRQFSNSRSEMNVSTLELGDSALYLCASSLAGRAEAFFGQGTRLTVV.

The chain employs TRBV5-8 and TRBJ2-7, with D maybe TRBD1 (6 bases). Germline V lookup: CDR1 SGHTS, CDR2 YDEGEE. The CDR3 extends over 15 amino acids. The V and J ends lost 1 base and 2 bases respectively, with 13 bases between them. This chain's CDR3 is CASSLWEQGPYEQYF. The CDR3 nucleotides read TGTGCCAGCAGCTTGTGGGAACAGGGTCCCTACGAGCAGTACTTC.

The chain carries TRBV7-2 and TRBJ2-5; perhaps TRBD2 as D (6 bases). Germline CDR1 is SGHTA and CDR2 is FQGNSA. This CDR3 contains 14 residues. Trimming stripped 3 bases from V and 5 bases from J, with 13 bases between. CDR3 sequence: CASSLKLAGETQYF. In DNA, the CDR3 is TGTGCCAGCAGCTTGAAACTAGCCGGGGAGACCCAGTACTTC.

J is TRBJ2-5 and V is TRBV6-2 or TRBV6-3, with D perhaps assigned TRBD1 or TRBD2 (5 bases each). The V end was cut by 5 bases, the J end by 2 bases, with 18 bases between. Germline assignment: CDR1 MNHEY and CDR2 SVGEGT. The CDR3 has 16 residues. For the CDR3, the DNA is TGTGCCAGCAGTCCCGGGACCATCAGATTACAAGAGACCCAGTACTTC. Its translation is CASSPGTIRLQETQYF.

V and J are TRBV5-1 and TRBJ2-7; D is perhaps TRBD1 or TRBD2 (5 bases each). Germline-derived CDR1 and CDR2 are SGHRS and YFSETQ. Trimming took 4 bases from V and 3 from J, leaving 14 bases between them. This CDR3 region has 14 residues. CDR3: CASSAGTDDYEQYF. In DNA form, the CDR3 reads TGCGCCAGCAGCGCCGGGACGGATGACTACGAGCAGTACTTC.

This chain joins TRBV9 and TRBJ2-5; TRBD2 matches at 7 bases. The CDR3 loop spans 14 amino acids. V shed 4 bases and J 5 bases; nucleotides not matched to a gene: 8. The germline V gene has CDR1 SGDLS and CDR2 YYNGEE. CDR3 sequence reads: CASSQLAGRETQYF. Here the CDR3 DNA reads TGTGCCAGCAGCCAATTAGCGGGTCGGGAGACCCAGTACTTC.

The rearrangement uses TRBV7-9 and TRBJ2-7, with D perhaps matching TRBD1 or TRBD2 (5 bases each). Germline values: CDR1 SEHNR, CDR2 FQNEAQ (reference sequence). The V and J ends lost 5 bases and 1 base respectively, with 18 bases between them. The CDR3 totals 16 residues. Here the CDR3 DNA reads TGTGCCAGCAGCATGCCGCGAGGGGATGGTTCCTACGAGCAGTACTTC. It encodes CASSMPRGDGSYEQYF.

This clonotype was seen more than once but under ten times. J is TRBJ2-2 and V is TRBV19; D is uncertain. Germline values: CDR1 LNHDA, CDR2 SQIVND (reference sequence). Trimming removed 5 bases from V and 8 bases from J, with 12 bases in between. The CDR3 loop spans 13 amino acids. The CDR3 loop reads CASSASDVGELFF. Here the CDR3 DNA reads TGTGCCAGTAGTGCCTCAGACGTGGGGGAGCTGTTTTTT.

To note about this clonotype: An end of the junction differs from the germline gene, which may be a read error. The chain has TRBV25-1 and TRBJ2-7, with a possible D match to TRBD1 (6 bases). This CDR3 is 13 amino acids long. Germline CDR1 is MGHDK and CDR2 is SYGVNS. As DNA, the CDR3 is TGTACCAGCAGCTATACAAACAGGGACGAGCAGTACTTC. It yields the protein CTSSYTNRDEQYF.

The CDR3 nucleotides are TGCGCCAGCAGCCAAGAAAAACTTCCGTCCTACGAGCAGTACTTC. Translating it yields CASSQEKLPSYEQYF. The chain joins TRBV4-1 to TRBJ2-7; D call uncertain. CDR3 length equals 15 residues. Germline loops: CDR1 MGHRA, CDR2 YSYEKL. Trimming left V 0 bases short and J 1 base short, with 10 bases between.

This rearrangement joins TRBV4-1 to TRBJ1-4; D uncertain. V dropped 0 bases and J dropped 10 bases, with 9 bases sitting between them. CDR1 is MGHRA and CDR2 is YSYEKL in the germline V gene. The CDR3 has 13 amino acids. The CDR3 DNA reads TGCGCCAGCAGCCAAGATCGCACGGCAAAACTGTTTTTT. Amino acids: CASSQDRTAKLFF.

The chain combines TRBV11-2 with TRBJ2-2; D gene ambiguous. The CDR3 contains 14 residues. V was cut by 2 bases and J by 7 bases, with 11 bases left in between. The V gene's germline CDR1 is SGHAT and CDR2 FQNNGV. CDR3 in amino acids: CASSLIQPSGELFF. The CDR3 DNA is TGTGCCAGCAGCTTAATCCAGCCCAGCGGGGAGCTGTTTTTT.

The genes are TRBV7-9 and TRBJ2-7, with TRBD2 matching over 8 bases. Trimming removed 1 base from V and 4 bases from J; junction bases left unmatched: 3. The CDR3 has 14 residues. Germline V lookup: CDR1 SEHNR, CDR2 FQNEAQ (reference sequence). The CDR3 region is CASSLGGLEYEQYF. CDR3 coding DNA: TGTGCCAGCAGCTTAGGGGGACTAGAGTACGAGCAGTACTTC.

Ten or more counts support this clonotype. The chain has TRBV7-3 and TRBJ2-2; D gene uncertain. Germline loops: CDR1 SGHTA, CDR2 FQGTGA. The CDR3 length is 13 residues. With 5 bases removed from V and 4 bases from J, the gap between germline ends came to 8 bases. The CDR3 DNA follows: TGTGCCAGCAGCCCCATCGTCACCGGGGAGCTGTTTTTT. This codes for CASSPIVTGELFF.

This clonotype was observed a few times. The V call is TRBV7-3, the J call TRBJ2-1; D call uncertain. This CDR3 comprises 13 residues. Germline values: CDR1 SGHTA, CDR2 FQGTGA. The V gene lost 0 bases and the J gene lost 7 bases, with 7 bases spanning the gap. This CDR3 is CASSLTSTNEQFF. The CDR3, as DNA: TGTGCCAGCAGCTTAACTAGCACAAATGAGCAGTTCTTC.

There are a few counts of this clonotype. A junction boundary mismatches the germline segment, possibly from a read error. This chain links TRBV7-8 with TRBJ2-7; TRBD2 is a possible D gene (7 bases). Germline loops: CDR1 SGHVS, CDR2 FQNEAQ. This CDR3 region has 14 residues. CDR3 sequence: CASSLAGASSEQYF. The CDR3 nucleotides are TGTGCCAGCAGCTTGGCGGGGGCGTCCTCCGAGCAGTACTTC.

This clonotype was seen a few times. This chain uses TRBV20-1 with TRBJ1-1; D is undetermined. Germline V CDR1 and CDR2: DFQATT, SNEGSKA (reference sequence). The CDR3 length is 13 residues. Trimming left V 0 bases short and J 4 bases short, with 9 bases between. CDR3 loop: CSARDRLATEAFF. The CDR3 DNA sequence: TGCAGTGCTAGAGATCGTTTAGCCACTGAAGCTTTCTTT.

This clonotype appeared many times. This chain uses TRBV2 with TRBJ1-5; 7 bases are shared with TRBD1. This CDR3 spans 14 amino acids. Germline CDR1 is SNHLY and CDR2 is FYNNEI. The trim removed 5 bases at V and 3 bases at J, leaving 4 bases unmatched. CDR3 coding DNA: TGTGCCAGCAGTAACAGGGGCCTCAATCAGCCCCAGCATTTT. Translating gives CASSNRGLNQPQHF.